A single sample is the source of the 32 T cell receptor beta chains below, sequenced in a study of OX40 agonist ivuxolimab in advanced cancers. TCRdb's table, derived via immunoSEQ multiplex PCR, lists solely in-frame clones and lacks some. The data hold about 77,000 clones, with roughly 87% observed a single time. This sample comprised CD4+ or CD8+ T cells sorted from blood, obtained in a trial of the OX40 agonist ivuxolimab. These receptors originate from an adult with an advanced solid tumor such as melanoma, head and neck, liver or kidney cancer.

The J gene is TRBJ1-4, the V gene TRBV10-1; no clear D. This CDR3 has 13 amino acids. V dropped 3 bases and J dropped 5 bases, with 7 bases sitting between them. The V gene's germline CDR1 is WNHNN and CDR2 SYGVQD (reference sequence). The CDR3 reads CASSEGLNEKLFF. The CDR3 nucleotides read TGCGCCAGCAGTGAAGGGCTGAATGAAAAACTGTTTTTT.

The CDR3 protein is CASTRQGGEKLFF. CDR3 DNA: TGCGCCAGCACCCGACAGGGCGGCGAAAAACTGTTTTTT. V and J are TRBV5-1 and TRBJ1-4; 7 bases fit TRBD1. The V segment lost 6 bases and the J segment 8 bases; nucleotides outside the gene matches: 7. The CDR3 is made up of 13 amino acids. Germline V CDR1 and CDR2: SGHRS, YFSETQ.

This chain connects TRBV4-3 to TRBJ1-5; the D gene is possibly TRBD1 (5 bases). V was clipped by 0 bases and J by 4 bases, with 10 bases between them. The CDR3 consists of 15 residues. CDR1 and CDR2 from the germline V gene are LGHNA and YSLEER. This CDR3 reads CASSQEGGVNQPQHF. The CDR3 bases are TGCGCCAGCAGCCAAGAAGGAGGGGTTAATCAGCCCCAGCATTTT.

This chain links TRBV18 with TRBJ2-1; TRBD1 agrees at 7 bases. The CDR3 runs 14 residues. V lost 4 bases, J lost 4 bases, and 4 bases stayed unmatched. Germline V gene lookup returns CDR1 KGHSH and CDR2 LQKENI. CDR3 coding DNA: TGTGCCAGCTCACGGGGGACAGATTACAATGAGCAGTTCTTC. It yields the protein CASSRGTDYNEQFF.

The rearrangement uses TRBV2 and TRBJ2-7; 10 bases map to TRBD1. The CDR3 runs to 16 residues. The J segment lost 7 bases and the V segment lost 6 bases, leaving 15 bases of the junction unmatched. From germline, CDR1 is SNHLY and CDR2 FYNNEI. The CDR3 DNA reads TGTGCCAGCAGGGGGACAGGGGTCCAATCTCTACGAGAGCAGTACTTC. It translates to CASRGTGVQSLREQYF.

CDR3 DNA: TGTGCCACCAGGATGCAGGCGGAGGGGAAAGAGACCCAGTACTTC. This codes for CATRMQAEGKETQYF. The rearrangement uses TRBV15 and TRBJ2-5; D possibly corresponds to TRBD2 (6 bases). V was cut by 6 bases and J by 3 bases, with 17 bases left in between. CDR3 length: 15 amino acids. Germline V gives CDR1 LNHNV, CDR2 YYDKDF (reference sequence).

In this sample, this clone turned up once. CDR3 sequence (DNA): TGTGCCAGCAGTCGCCATGGTCAAGAGACCCAGTACTTC. Amino acid sequence: CASSRHGQETQYF. The V call is TRBV28, the J call TRBJ2-5, with no clear D. Trimming pared 5 bases from V and 2 bases from J, leaving 9 bases between. Germline CDR1 MDHEN, CDR2 SYDVKM. CDR3 length: 13 residues. Drawing the rest from reference TRBV28 and TRBJ2-5, the complete variable domain is DVKVTQSSRYLVKRTGEKVFLECVQDMDHENMFWYRQDPGLGLRLIYFSYDVKMKEKGDIPEGYSVSREKKERFSLILESASTNQTSMYLCASSRHGQETQYFGPGTRLLVL.

CDR3 coding DNA: TGTGCCAGCAGCTCCGACATACACACCGGGGAGCTGTTTTTT. Protein product: CASSSDIHTGELFF. The V and J genes are TRBV7-3 and TRBJ2-2; no definite D call. CDR1 is SGHTA and CDR2 is FQGTGA in the germline V gene. Trimming removed 4 bases at V and 3 bases at J, with 9 bases between. This CDR3 has 14 residues.

This chain uses TRBV7-3 with TRBJ1-1; no clear D. CDR1 and CDR2 (germline): SGHTA, FQGTGA. The CDR3 is 13 amino acids. V was trimmed by 4 bases and J by 0 bases, leaving 6 bases between them. This CDR3 reads CASSSKVNTEAFF. The CDR3 DNA reads TGTGCCAGCAGCTCGAAAGTGAACACTGAAGCTTTCTTT. Supplemented by reference TRBV7-3 and TRBJ1-1, the full variable domain reads GAGVSQTPSNKVTEKGKYVELRCDPISGHTALYWYRQSLGQGPEFLIYFQGTGAADDSGLPNDRFFAVRPEGSVSTLKIQRTERGDSAVYLCASSSKVNTEAFFGQGTRLTVV.

The gene calls are TRBV19 and TRBJ1-5; D is ambiguous. Deletions cut 1 base from V and 1 base from J, with 11 bases between. Per the germline V gene, CDR1 is LNHDA and CDR2 is SQIVND (reference sequence). CDR3 length: 16 amino acids. The chain's CDR3 is CASSIARGSSNQPQHF. CDR3 coding DNA: TGTGCCAGTAGTATAGCAAGAGGATCCAGCAATCAGCCCCAGCATTTT.

The chain employs TRBV30 and TRBJ2-2; perhaps TRBD2 as D (5 bases). Germline V CDR1 and CDR2: GTSNPN, SVGIG (reference sequence). The CDR3 runs to 15 residues. Trimming pared 2 bases from V and 0 bases from J, leaving 10 bases between. The CDR3 loop is CAWSSGNSNTGELFF. The CDR3 bases are TGTGCCTGGAGTTCGGGGAATTCGAACACCGGGGAGCTGTTTTTT. Full variable domain (outside the CDR3, taken from reference TRBV30 and TRBJ2-2): SQTIHQWPATLVQPVGSPLSLECTVEGTSNPNLYWYRQAAGRGLQLLFYSVGIGQISSEVPQNLSASRPQDRQFILSSKKLLLSDSGFYLCAWSSGNSNTGELFFGEGSRLTVL.

This chain links TRBV5-6 with TRBJ2-7; 8 bases are a match to TRBD2. Germline V gives CDR1 SGHDT, CDR2 YYEEEE. There are 17 residues in the CDR3. V lost 6 bases to trimming and J lost 0 bases; unmatched junction nucleotides: 14. CDR3 residues: CASTPTERGIASYEQYF. The CDR3 region has the DNA TGTGCCAGCACCCCCACCGAGCGGGGGATCGCCTCCTACGAGCAGTACTTC.

The chain is built from TRBV2 and TRBJ2-3, with TRBD1 matching over 7 bases. This CDR3 region has 15 residues. V dropped 6 bases and J dropped 0; count of bases not matched to a gene: 6. CDR1 SNHLY and CDR2 FYNNEI come from the germline V gene. As DNA, the CDR3 is TGTGCCAGCAGCGATACAGGGGCTAGCACAGATACGCAGTATTTT. This translates into CASSDTGASTDTQYF. Combining the CDR3 with reference TRBV2 and TRBJ2-3 gives the whole variable domain EPEVTQTPSHQVTQMGQEVILRCVPISNHLYFYWYRQILGQKVEFLVSFYNNEISEKSEIFDDQFSVERPDGSNFTLKIRSTKLEDSAMYFCASSDTGASTDTQYFGPGTRLTVL.

The chain recombines TRBV12-5 with TRBJ2-5; D uncertain. Per the germline V gene, CDR1 is LGHNT and CDR2 is FRNRAP. Trimming stripped 5 bases from V and 4 bases from J, with 14 bases between. The CDR3 has 14 residues. The chain's CDR3 is CASGPGQTSETQYF. As DNA, the CDR3 is TGTGCTAGTGGTCCGGGCCAGACGTCAGAGACCCAGTACTTC.

The gene calls are TRBV19 and TRBJ1-5; D remains unclear. Deletions cut 0 bases from V and 11 bases from J, with 14 bases between. The CDR3 extends over 14 amino acids. Germline CDR1 is LNHDA and CDR2 is SQIVND (reference sequence). Written as DNA, the CDR3 is TGTGCCAGTAGTATAGATAATCCTGCCTCTTCCCAGCATTTT. This codes for CASSIDNPASSQHF.

This chain joins TRBV13 and TRBJ2-1; D not resolved. CDR1 and CDR2 from the germline V gene are PRHDT and FYEKMQ (reference sequence). CDR3 length: 17 amino acids. V lost 0 bases and J lost 10, with 22 bases in between. CDR3 residues: CASSLGLSTSKFGEQFF. The CDR3 DNA reads as TGTGCCAGCAGCTTAGGATTATCAACTTCCAAGTTCGGGGAGCAGTTCTTC.

The chain is built from TRBV30 and TRBJ2-3; D call uncertain. Per the germline V gene, CDR1 is GTSNPN and CDR2 is SVGIG (reference sequence). This CDR3 region has 17 residues. V shed 5 bases and J shed 2 bases, with 23 bases lying between them. As DNA, the CDR3 is TGTGCCTGGTTACAACTTTCCGGGCCTATGCCCACAGATACGCAGTATTTT. It specifies CAWLQLSGPMPTDTQYF.

The rearrangement uses TRBV2 and TRBJ1-1; D is unclear. Germline V gives CDR1 SNHLY, CDR2 FYNNEI. The CDR3 runs 16 residues. V was shortened by 5 bases and J by 1 base, with 17 bases between the two germline ends. The chain's CDR3 is CASSSPLASANTEAFF. The CDR3 DNA follows: TGTGCCAGCAGTTCTCCCCTGGCGTCGGCGAACACTGAAGCTTTCTTT.

The CDR3 is CAWRLGFTEAFF. The CDR3 DNA sequence: TGTGCCTGGAGACTCGGCTTCACTGAAGCTTTCTTT. The gene calls are TRBV30 and TRBJ1-1; no definite D call. Germline V gene data show CDR1 as GTSNPN and CDR2 as SVGIG (reference sequence). The CDR3 totals 12 residues. V lost 3 bases to trimming and J lost 4 bases, with 9 bases between them.

The chain combines TRBV28 with TRBJ2-6, with 9 bases fitting TRBD1. This CDR3 has 17 residues. The V and J ends lost 7 bases and 1 base, in that order; junction bases with no gene match: 8. The germline V gene has CDR1 MDHEN and CDR2 SYDVKM. Here the CDR3 DNA reads TGTGCCAGCATCCATGGGACAGGGTTTTCTGGGGCCAACGTCCTGACTTTC. The encoded protein is CASIHGTGFSGANVLTF. Full variable domain (outside the CDR3, taken from reference TRBV28 and TRBJ2-6): DVKVTQSSRYLVKRTGEKVFLECVQDMDHENMFWYRQDPGLGLRLIYFSYDVKMKEKGDIPEGYSVSREKKERFSLILESASTNQTSMYLCASIHGTGFSGANVLTFGAGSRLTVL.

CDR3 DNA sequence: TGTGCCAGCAGCTTACAGGTTACAGATACGCAGTATTTT. This gives the protein CASSLQVTDTQYF. The rearrangement joins TRBV7-2 to TRBJ2-3, with unresolved D. This CDR3 contains 13 residues. Between the trimmed V and J ends, which lost 2 bases and 3 bases, there was a span of 6 bases. Per germline, CDR1 SGHTA and CDR2 FQGNSA.

J is TRBJ1-3 and V is TRBV6-7; a possible D gene is TRBD1 (6 bases). TRBV6-7 is flagged as an ORF with uncertain function. There are 17 residues in the CDR3. Trimming took off 4 bases at V and 1 base at J, with 17 bases between the two ends. CDR3 amino acids: CASSSRGDDVSGNTIYF. As DNA, the CDR3 is TGTGCCAGCAGTTCTAGGGGGGATGACGTTTCTGGAAACACCATATATTTT.

The chain couples TRBV27 to TRBJ1-1; tentative D call: TRBD1 (5 bases). The CDR3 consists of 15 residues. V lost 8 bases, J lost 0 bases, and 16 bases lay in between. Germline V CDR1 and CDR2: MNHEY, SMNVEV (reference sequence). The CDR3 nucleotides read TGTGCCAGCCGGACATTAACGCGGGTGAACACTGAAGCTTTCTTT. Its protein is CASRTLTRVNTEAFF.

This clone was seen a single time. The genes are TRBV14 and TRBJ2-1, with a weak D call TRBD1 (6 bases). Germline CDR1 and CDR2: SGHDN and FVKESK. The length of the CDR3 is 18 residues. Trimming removed 2 bases at V and 0 bases at J, with 17 bases between. The CDR3 DNA reads TGTGCCAGCAGCCAACTTACAGGGCTTCTTAGCTCCTACAATGAGCAGTTCTTC. Residues: CASSQLTGLLSSYNEQFF.

This clone came up once. The chain uses TRBV7-6 and TRBJ2-7; TRBD2 might be the D (6 bases). Trimming stripped 0 bases from V and 3 bases from J, with 9 bases between. The CDR3 runs 14 residues. Germline CDR1 reads SGHVS; CDR2 reads FNYEAQ. In DNA form, the CDR3 reads TGTGCCAGCAGCTTAGCTCCGGACTACTACGAGCAGTACTTC. Its protein is CASSLAPDYYEQYF.

The chain has TRBV5-5 and TRBJ1-1; D might be TRBD1 (5 bases). V shed 2 bases and J shed 1 base, with 9 bases lying between them. Looked up from germline, CDR1 is SGHKS and CDR2 is YYEKEE (reference sequence). This CDR3 is 14 amino acids long. CDR3 bases: TGTGCCAGCAGCTTTCCCGGGGGGAACACTGAAGCTTTCTTT. This codes for CASSFPGGNTEAFF.

The chain employs TRBV29-1 and TRBJ1-1; TRBD1 matches at 8 bases. The CDR3 contains 14 residues. Germline CDR1 SQVTM, CDR2 ANQGSEA. The V gene end was trimmed by 7 bases and the J gene end by 2 bases; junction bases not matched to a gene: 9. CDR3 residues: CSAATGVRNTEAFF. In DNA, the CDR3 is TGCAGCGCAGCGACAGGGGTTCGAAACACTGAAGCTTTCTTT.

The genes are TRBV30 and TRBJ2-1; D possibly corresponds to TRBD1 (6 bases). This CDR3 is 14 amino acids long. From germline, CDR1 is GTSNPN and CDR2 SVGIG (reference sequence). The V gene lost 4 bases and the J gene lost 3 bases, with 13 bases spanning the gap. CDR3 protein: CAWTQGGLYNEQFF. The CDR3 DNA reads TGTGCCTGGACACAGGGCGGGCTCTACAATGAGCAGTTCTTC.

The chain recombines TRBV28 with TRBJ1-3; TRBD1 might be the D (5 bases). Germline CDR1 MDHEN, CDR2 SYDVKM. V was cut by 2 bases and J by 0 bases, with 11 bases left in between. This CDR3 is built from 16 residues. The CDR3 reads CASSLIRGLSGNTIYF. CDR3 DNA sequence: TGTGCCAGCAGTTTAATACGGGGACTCTCTGGAAACACCATATATTTT. Full variable domain (rest looked up from reference TRBV28 and TRBJ1-3): DVKVTQSSRYLVKRTGEKVFLECVQDMDHENMFWYRQDPGLGLRLIYFSYDVKMKEKGDIPEGYSVSREKKERFSLILESASTNQTSMYLCASSLIRGLSGNTIYFGEGSWLTVV.

The chain uses TRBV28 and TRBJ2-5; TRBD2 matches 9 bases. The V gene end was trimmed by 1 base and the J gene end by 6 bases; junction bases not matched to a gene: 9. The CDR3 consists of 16 residues. Per germline, CDR1 MDHEN and CDR2 SYDVKM. CDR3 residues: CASSLSGTSTVKTQYF. The CDR3 bases are TGTGCCAGCAGTTTATCGGGGACTAGCACAGTAAAGACCCAGTACTTC.

The CDR3 region is CASSPLGLATQETQYF. In DNA form, the CDR3 reads TGTGCCAGCAGCCCCCTGGGGCTAGCGACTCAAGAGACCCAGTACTTC. V gene TRBV5-6 combines with J gene TRBJ2-5; D is perhaps TRBD2 (6 bases). Trimming stripped 4 bases from V and 2 bases from J, with 18 bases between. The CDR3 has 16 amino acids. The germline CDR1 and CDR2 sequences are SGHDT and YYEEEE.

J is TRBJ1-2 and V is TRBV29-1; 9 bases line up with TRBD1. In germline, CDR1 is SQVTM, CDR2 ANQGSEA. V trimming: 5 bases; J trimming: 6 bases; junction bases outside the gene matches: 7. The CDR3 loop spans 13 amino acids. The CDR3 sequence: CSVHGGQGNGYTF. CDR3 coding DNA: TGCAGCGTTCACGGAGGACAGGGGAATGGCTACACCTTC.